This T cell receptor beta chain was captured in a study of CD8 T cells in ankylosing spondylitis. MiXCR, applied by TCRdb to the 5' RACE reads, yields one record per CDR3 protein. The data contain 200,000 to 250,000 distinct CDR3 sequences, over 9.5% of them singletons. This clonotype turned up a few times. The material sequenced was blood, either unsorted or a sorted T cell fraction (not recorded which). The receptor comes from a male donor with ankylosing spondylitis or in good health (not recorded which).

CDR3 loop: CASSLRGGQDTQYF. The CDR3 DNA reads as TGTGCCAGCAGCTTAAGAGGGGGGCAAGATACGCAGTATTTT. This chain connects TRBV7-3 to TRBJ2-3; D assignment may be TRBD1 or TRBD2 (6 bases each). Trimming cost V 1 base and J 5 bases, with 10 bases left between them. This CDR3 contains 14 residues. Germline loops: CDR1 SGHTA, CDR2 FQGTGA.